These 8 T cell receptor beta chains were sequenced from one sample in a study of long-term antiretroviral therapy in people with HIV (dated by TCRdb to between 2021 and 2024). The immunoSEQ hsTCRB v3.0 assay was used at survey level resolution to sequence the TRB variable region. TCRdb limited this immuneACCESS table to in-frame rearrangements with V and J called. A share of clones is missing; checked studies link under half to unresolved V genes, and the rest is unexplained. Within this sample are about 27,000 clones, with approximately 95% of them counted one time only. The ten most abundant clones make up approximately 8.5% of the sample. Sequences were derived from unsorted PBMCs, sampled 7.6 years after starting antiretroviral therapy. All receptors derive from a woman in her forties with HIV.

The rearrangement joins TRBV10-3 to TRBJ2-5, with D possibly TRBD1 on 6 matching bases. The CDR3 length is 14 residues. V was cut by 5 bases and J by 2 bases, with 12 bases left in between. Germline V gives CDR1 ENHRY, CDR2 SYGVKD. The CDR3, as DNA: TGTGCCATCAGTCGGACAGTGCGACAAGAGACCCAGTACTTC. Translating it yields CAISRTVRQETQYF.

The chain employs TRBV18 and TRBJ1-5; 9 bases map to TRBD1. The CDR3 runs to 15 residues. Germline V gives CDR1 KGHSH, CDR2 LQKENI. The trim removed 2 bases at V and 1 base at J, leaving 0 bases unmatched. CDR3 protein: CASSPDRGSNQPQHF. CDR3 in DNA: TGTGCCAGCTCACCAGACAGGGGGAGCAATCAGCCCCAGCATTTT.

The chain carries TRBV5-8 and TRBJ1-5, with TRBD1 matching over 8 bases. The junction had 9 bases not matched to a gene; V was cut back by 0 bases and J by 4 bases. The CDR3 is made up of 17 amino acids. Germline CDR1 SGHTS, CDR2 YDEGEE. The CDR3 sequence is CASSLGRRTGRNQPQHF. The CDR3 nucleotides are TGTGCCAGCAGCTTGGGTCGTCGGACAGGGAGGAATCAGCCCCAGCATTTT.

The V gene is TRBV7-2, the J gene TRBJ2-3, with D hard to call. Germline V gives CDR1 SGHTA, CDR2 FQGNSA. V was shortened by 7 bases and J by 0 bases, with 17 bases between the two germline ends. This CDR3 spans 16 amino acids. In DNA form, the CDR3 reads TGTGCCAGCACCAACCGCCCGGTAGGAAGCACAGATACGCAGTATTTT. It yields the protein CASTNRPVGSTDTQYF.

The V call is TRBV5-6, the J call TRBJ1-4, with D possibly TRBD1 on 6 matching bases. Trimming removed 0 bases at V and 5 bases at J, with 11 bases between. This CDR3 has 15 amino acids. The germline CDR1 and CDR2 sequences are SGHDT and YYEEEE. CDR3: CASSLEQGNNEKLFF. Written as DNA, the CDR3 is TGTGCCAGCAGCTTGGAGCAGGGGAACAATGAAAAACTGTTTTTT.

The chain joins TRBV5-6 to TRBJ1-1; D remains ambiguous. The CDR3 contains 12 residues. V lost 4 bases, J lost 9 bases, and 13 bases lay in between. Germline lookup yields CDR1 SGHDT and CDR2 YYEEEE. The CDR3 spells CASSATRAQAFF. The DNA for the CDR3 is TGTGCCAGCAGCGCCACACGGGCACAAGCTTTCTTT.

CDR3 loop: CASALTPTGSGYTF. CDR3 nucleotides: TGTGCTAGTGCCCTCACCCCCACAGGGAGCGGCTACACCTTC. The rearrangement joins TRBV12-5 to TRBJ1-2; a weak D match, TRBD1 (6 bases). V dropped 7 bases and J dropped 8 bases, with 20 bases sitting between them. This CDR3 comprises 14 residues. CDR1 is LGHNT, CDR2 FRNRAP, per germline.

In this sample, this clone turned up once. The chain is built from TRBV7-9 and TRBJ2-1, with 9 nucleotides matching TRBD2. V dropped 7 bases and J dropped 1; count of bases not matched to a gene: 17. Looked up from germline, CDR1 is SEHNR and CDR2 is FQNEAQ (reference sequence). The CDR3 consists of 19 residues. The chain's CDR3 is CASTQWGVAGDRSYNEQFF. CDR3 DNA sequence: TGTGCCAGCACCCAGTGGGGGGTAGCGGGGGATCGGTCCTACAATGAGCAGTTCTTC.